The clone carrying this T cell receptor (beta chain) was seen a handful of times. Its antigen is unknown. Trimming removed 1 base at V and 5 bases at J, with 11 bases between. CDR1 MNHEY and CDR2 SVGAGI come from the germline V gene. There are 15 residues in the CDR3. These data come from a study of T-cell reconstitution after alpha-beta-depleted transplantation in children. Unique molecular identifiers tagged the TCRbeta library. A single record per CDR3 protein comes from TCRdb applying MiXCR to the PCR reads. The top ten clones hold roughly 10% of a sample with around 120,000 distinct CDR3 sequences, roughly 24% of them seen once. Points from the study as a whole: Newly produced T cells mostly accounted for T-cell counts and diversity one year post-transplant. Reported findings indicate that, about two months after transplant, alpha-beta T cells came from several hundred expanded clones, which were derived from non-depleted graft cells. High day-60 TCRbeta diversity in some patients came from surviving recipient T cells and thymic progenitors.

The chain employs TRBV6-5 and TRBJ1-4; no clear D gene. The source of this sequence is a male patient under 10 years old who had a stem cell transplant for chronic granulomatous disease, so the T cells may come from the graft donor. The specimen comprised PBMCs, mostly from graft donor cells, sampled 180 days after TCRalphabeta/CD19-depleted stem cell transplant. The CDR3 is CASSYYSGSNEKLFF. The CDR3, as DNA: TGTGCCAGCAGTTACTACAGCGGATCCAATGAAAAACTGTTTTTT.